This is a list of T cell receptor beta chains from one sample in a study of T cells in localized non-small cell lung cancer. The assay was immunoSEQ multiplex PCR, and TCRdb's table has in-frame clones only and misses some. Here the sample spans about 5,000 clones, roughly 30% being singletons. The sample here was lung tumor tissue, taken before any cancer treatment. These receptor sequences come from a man aged 40-75 years with stage II lung adenocarcinoma. CDR3s include the opening cysteine and the closing phenylalanine or tryptophan. The order of the fields is J gene, V gene, clone size, D gene, CDR3 length, CDR3 DNA, CDR3 protein. The D gene is left open where the match is weak. Clone sizes are given selectively: once, few, many, or a class where the clone is expanded.

j_call: TRBJ1-5
v_call: TRBV28
clone_size: few
d_call: NA
cdr3_length: 13
cdr3_nt: TGTGCCAGTGCACCGAATCCTAATCAGCCCCAGCATTTT
cdr3_aa: CASAPNPNQPQHF

j_call: TRBJ1-1
v_call: TRBV7-8
clone_size: few
d_call: NA
cdr3_length: 13
cdr3_nt: TGTGCCAGCAGCCCCACACAGGGAACTGAAGCTTTCTTT
cdr3_aa: CASSPTQGTEAFF

j_call: TRBJ2-7
v_call: TRBV11-3
clone_size: medium-sized
d_call: TRBD2
cdr3_length: 14
cdr3_nt: TGTGCCAGCAGCCCGGGCGGGAGCTCCTACGAGCAGTACTTC
cdr3_aa: CASSPGGSSYEQYF

j_call: TRBJ1-5
v_call: TRBV5-1
clone_size: few
d_call: NA
cdr3_length: 15
cdr3_nt: TGCGCCAGCAGCTTGGAGGCAGGCCTAGGTCAGCCCCAGCATTTT
cdr3_aa: CASSLEAGLGQPQHF

j_call: TRBJ2-3
v_call: TRBV11-3
clone_size: NA
d_call: NA
cdr3_length: 15
cdr3_nt: TGTGCCAGCAGCCAAACGACCCTTAGCACAGATACGCAGTATTTT
cdr3_aa: CASSQTTLSTDTQYF

j_call: TRBJ2-7
v_call: TRBV4-1
clone_size: few
d_call: NA
cdr3_length: 14
cdr3_nt: TGCGCCAGCAGCCAAGATGTAACAGCCTACGAGCAGTACTTC
cdr3_aa: CASSQDVTAYEQYF

j_call: TRBJ2-1
v_call: TRBV28
clone_size: once
d_call: NA
cdr3_length: 15
cdr3_nt: TGTGCCAGCAGTTTAGGTGCCGCTTCCTACAATGAGCAGTTCTTC
cdr3_aa: CASSLGAASYNEQFF

j_call: TRBJ2-7
v_call: TRBV29-1
clone_size: NA
d_call: TRBD1
cdr3_length: 13
cdr3_nt: TGCAGCGTCCGGACAGGGGGGTCCCTCGAGCAGTACTTC
cdr3_aa: CSVRTGGSLEQYF

j_call: TRBJ2-2
v_call: TRBV6-8
clone_size: few
d_call: NA
cdr3_length: 15
cdr3_nt: TGTGCCAGCAGTGAGTCTGGCAGGCACACCGGGGAGCTGTTTTTT
cdr3_aa: CASSESGRHTGELFF

j_call: TRBJ1-2
v_call: TRBV15
clone_size: few
d_call: TRBD1
cdr3_length: 16
cdr3_nt: TGTGCCACCAGCGGCCGCTCGGGACAGGGGCCCTATGGCTACACCTTC
cdr3_aa: CATSGRSGQGPYGYTF

j_call: TRBJ1-2
v_call: TRBV28
clone_size: once
d_call: NA
cdr3_length: 15
cdr3_nt: TGTGCCAGCAGGCAGACTCTGGGAATTAACTATGGCTACACCTTC
cdr3_aa: CASRQTLGINYGYTF

j_call: TRBJ1-1
v_call: TRBV11-3
clone_size: NA
d_call: NA
cdr3_length: 15
cdr3_nt: TGTGCCAGCAGCTTAGGTGGACAGTCGAACACTGAAGCTTTCTTT
cdr3_aa: CASSLGGQSNTEAFF

j_call: TRBJ2-7
v_call: TRBV28
clone_size: few
d_call: NA
cdr3_length: 13
cdr3_nt: TGTGCCAGCAGCCGCTTACGGCTCTACGAGCAGTACTTC
cdr3_aa: CASSRLRLYEQYF

j_call: TRBJ2-1
v_call: TRBV19
clone_size: few
d_call: TRBD2
cdr3_length: 18
cdr3_nt: TGTGCCAGTAGACCAGATGAGCGGACTAGCGGGGATTACAATGAGCAGTTCTTC
cdr3_aa: CASRPDERTSGDYNEQFF

j_call: TRBJ1-1
v_call: TRBV11-3
clone_size: NA
d_call: NA
cdr3_length: 16
cdr3_nt: TGTGCCAGCAGCTACCGTCGGCGGGGGAGTGACACTGAAGCTTTCTTT
cdr3_aa: CASSYRRRGSDTEAFF

j_call: TRBJ1-1
v_call: TRBV28
clone_size: NA
d_call: NA
cdr3_length: 12
cdr3_nt: TGTGCGAGCTTAGGGTTGAACACTGAAGCTTTCTTT
cdr3_aa: CASLGLNTEAFF

j_call: TRBJ2-6
v_call: TRBV28
clone_size: few
d_call: NA
cdr3_length: 16
cdr3_nt: TGTGCCAGCAGTTCGCACTTGACCTCTGGGGCCAACGTCCTGACTTTC
cdr3_aa: CASSSHLTSGANVLTF

j_call: TRBJ1-5
v_call: TRBV9
clone_size: many
d_call: TRBD1
cdr3_length: 15
cdr3_nt: TGTGCCAGCAGTCCCTATGGGCAGGGGGCGTTGGCCCAGCATTTT
cdr3_aa: CASSPYGQGALAQHF

j_call: TRBJ2-3
v_call: TRBV19
clone_size: NA
d_call: TRBD1
cdr3_length: 15
cdr3_nt: TGTGCCAGTAGTATCCGGACAGGGGGCCCAGATACGCAGTATTTT
cdr3_aa: CASSIRTGGPDTQYF

j_call: TRBJ1-3
v_call: TRBV28
clone_size: NA
d_call: NA
cdr3_length: 15
cdr3_nt: TGTGCCAGCAGTTTCGGGGGGGCCTTTGGAAACACCATATATTTT
cdr3_aa: CASSFGGAFGNTIYF

j_call: TRBJ2-1
v_call: TRBV5-1
clone_size: NA
d_call: NA
cdr3_length: 15
cdr3_nt: TGCGCCAGCACCTCAGGGCCGAGCTCCTACAATGAGCAGTTCTTC
cdr3_aa: CASTSGPSSYNEQFF

j_call: TRBJ1-2
v_call: TRBV4-1
clone_size: NA
d_call: NA
cdr3_length: 18
cdr3_nt: TGCGCCAGCAGCCTTAAAACCGGAAATGGGTTGAAAATCTATGGCTACACCTTC
cdr3_aa: CASSLKTGNGLKIYGYTF

j_call: TRBJ2-3
v_call: TRBV19
clone_size: NA
d_call: TRBD2
cdr3_length: 14
cdr3_nt: TGTGCCAGTAGTATGAAAGGGAGGGCAGATACGCAGTATTTT
cdr3_aa: CASSMKGRADTQYF

j_call: TRBJ2-1
v_call: TRBV23-1
clone_size: NA
d_call: TRBD2
cdr3_length: 14
cdr3_nt: TGCGCCAGCAGTCAATCGCGGGGGTCCAATGAGCAGTTCTTC
cdr3_aa: CASSQSRGSNEQFF

j_call: TRBJ1-5
v_call: TRBV12-5
clone_size: NA
d_call: NA
cdr3_length: 13
cdr3_nt: TGTGCTAGTGGTTTGGACGCCAATCAGCCCCAGCATTTT
cdr3_aa: CASGLDANQPQHF

j_call: TRBJ1-2
v_call: TRBV14
clone_size: NA
d_call: NA
cdr3_length: 15
cdr3_nt: TGTGCCAGCAGCCAAAGTCAGGGAGGGATCTATGGCTACACCTTC
cdr3_aa: CASSQSQGGIYGYTF

j_call: TRBJ2-7
v_call: TRBV11-3
clone_size: few
d_call: TRBD2
cdr3_length: 14
cdr3_nt: TGTGCCAGCAGCCCGGGGGGGGCCCCCTACGAGCAGTACTTC
cdr3_aa: CASSPGGAPYEQYF

j_call: TRBJ2-7
v_call: TRBV19
clone_size: few
d_call: NA
cdr3_length: 14
cdr3_nt: TGTGCCAGTAGTTTGGTCCAGGGGACCTACGAGCAGTACTTC
cdr3_aa: CASSLVQGTYEQYF

j_call: TRBJ2-5
v_call: TRBV28
clone_size: few
d_call: TRBD1
cdr3_length: 15
cdr3_nt: TGTGCCAGCATACACACCTGGGCAGGGGGTGGGACCCAGTACTTC
cdr3_aa: CASIHTWAGGGTQYF

j_call: TRBJ1-1
v_call: TRBV11-3
clone_size: few
d_call: TRBD1
cdr3_length: 15
cdr3_nt: TGTGCCAGCAGCTTCCAGGGGGCGCCGGGCACTGAAGCTTTCTTT
cdr3_aa: CASSFQGAPGTEAFF

j_call: TRBJ1-4
v_call: TRBV7-4
clone_size: NA
d_call: TRBD1
cdr3_length: 13
cdr3_nt: TGTGCCAGCAGCTTCAACAGGGGTGAAAAACTGTTTTTT
cdr3_aa: CASSFNRGEKLFF

j_call: TRBJ2-7
v_call: TRBV6-8
clone_size: NA
d_call: NA
cdr3_length: 14
cdr3_nt: TGTGCCAGCAGTTTGTTTGCCTCCTTCTACGAGCAGTACTTC
cdr3_aa: CASSLFASFYEQYF

j_call: TRBJ2-1
v_call: TRBV19
clone_size: NA
d_call: TRBD2
cdr3_length: 17
cdr3_nt: TGTGCCAGTAGTGGGCGGGAGGGCGGTAGGGGCCGGAGGGAGCAGTTCTTC
cdr3_aa: CASSGREGGRGRREQFF

j_call: TRBJ2-4
v_call: TRBV30
clone_size: once
d_call: NA
cdr3_length: 14
cdr3_nt: TGTGCCTGGAGCCTCCGGGCCGACAAAAACATTCAGTACTTC
cdr3_aa: CAWSLRADKNIQYF

j_call: TRBJ1-1
v_call: TRBV6-8
clone_size: NA
d_call: TRBD1
cdr3_length: 16
cdr3_nt: TGTGCCAGCAGTTACCAGACAGGGCCGTTGAACACTGAAGCTTTCTTT
cdr3_aa: CASSYQTGPLNTEAFF

j_call: TRBJ2-6
v_call: TRBV9
clone_size: NA
d_call: NA
cdr3_length: 16
cdr3_nt: TGTGCCAGCAGCGTATTTACCGGCTCTGGGGCCAACGTCCTGACTTTC
cdr3_aa: CASSVFTGSGANVLTF

j_call: TRBJ2-1
v_call: TRBV11-3
clone_size: medium-sized
d_call: NA
cdr3_length: 15
cdr3_nt: TGTGCCAGCAGCTCGCCTGAGGGGGCCTACAATGAGCAGTTCTTC
cdr3_aa: CASSSPEGAYNEQFF

j_call: TRBJ1-5
v_call: TRBV15
clone_size: NA
d_call: NA
cdr3_length: 15
cdr3_nt: TGTGCCACCAGCAGAGACAGACGGGGCAATCAGCCCCAGCATTTT
cdr3_aa: CATSRDRRGNQPQHF

j_call: TRBJ1-5
v_call: TRBV11-3
clone_size: few
d_call: NA
cdr3_length: 14
cdr3_nt: TGTGCCAGCAGCTTGGGGCACCTCAATCAGCCCCAGCATTTT
cdr3_aa: CASSLGHLNQPQHF

j_call: TRBJ2-1
v_call: TRBV6-8
clone_size: medium-sized
d_call: NA
cdr3_length: 16
cdr3_nt: TGTGCCAGCAGTTACGGGGCATCTCGGGAGTTCGATGAGCAGTTCTTC
cdr3_aa: CASSYGASREFDEQFF

j_call: TRBJ1-5
v_call: TRBV27
clone_size: NA
d_call: TRBD1
cdr3_length: 15
cdr3_nt: TGTGCCACCAGGGGGGCAGGGGCCCATAATCAGCCCCAGCATTTT
cdr3_aa: CATRGAGAHNQPQHF

j_call: TRBJ2-1
v_call: TRBV11-3
clone_size: NA
d_call: TRBD1
cdr3_length: 15
cdr3_nt: TGTGCCAGCAGCTTAGGGACAGGGGGCCACAATGAGCAGTTCTTC
cdr3_aa: CASSLGTGGHNEQFF

j_call: TRBJ1-5
v_call: TRBV19
clone_size: NA
d_call: NA
cdr3_length: 14
cdr3_nt: TGTGCCAGTAGGGGGATTGGGGGGGTACAGCCCCAGCATTTT
cdr3_aa: CASRGIGGVQPQHF